The 27 T cell receptor beta chains reported below all come from one sample, sequenced in a study of CXCR3-negative and CXCR3-positive naive CD8 T cells. Libraries were UMI-labeled 5' RACE TRB cDNA. TCRdb reprocessed the 5' RACE reads and keeps a single row for each CDR3 protein, giving no DNA. Its table lists about 43,000 distinct CDR3 sequences. Sample: memory CD8+ T cells from blood. The receptor source for this set is a human donor in good health. Some clones in this sample may be carry-over from other donors' samples.

The J gene is TRBJ2-1, the V gene TRBV28; TCRdb names TRBD1, which stays unverified in the absence of DNA. The CDR3 covers 15 residues. CDR1 is MDHEN, CDR2 SYDVKM, per germline. CDR3 protein: CASLPVRGSYNEQFF.

The chain has TRBV7-3 and TRBJ2-2; TCRdb outputs TRBD1, but without DNA this stays unchecked. CDR3 length: 13 amino acids. Germline assignment: CDR1 SGHTA and CDR2 FQGTGA. The CDR3 protein is CASSPQGVGELFF.

The gene calls are TRBV7-2 and TRBJ2-5; the TCRdb D gene call, TRBD2, has no DNA to confirm it. CDR3 length: 16 amino acids. Germline lookup yields CDR1 SGHTA and CDR2 FQGNSA. Here the CDR3 reads CASSLVWRDWEETQYF.

This chain links TRBV4-1 with TRBJ2-5; the D call from TCRdb, TRBD2, cannot be confirmed without DNA. The CDR3 runs to 15 residues. The germline CDR1 and CDR2 sequences are MGHRA and YSYEKL. This chain's CDR3 is CASSQPGLAKETQYF.

The rearrangement links TRBV5-1 to TRBJ2-7. The germline gives CDR1 SGHRS, CDR2 YFSETQ. The CDR3 is 15 amino acids. Here the CDR3 reads CASSLVLSNPFEQYF.

The gene calls are TRBV7-3 and TRBJ1-1. The CDR3 has 13 residues. Per the germline V gene, CDR1 is SGHTA and CDR2 is FQGTGA. The CDR3 is CASRVTGLTEAFF.

The J gene is TRBJ2-5, the V gene TRBV29-1; TCRdb indicates TRBD2, and absent DNA this call remains unverified. The length of the CDR3 is 13 residues. CDR1 is SQVTM and CDR2 is ANQGSEA in the germline V gene. CDR3 protein: CSVETSGQETQYF.

The chain employs TRBV9 and TRBJ1-2. Germline V gives CDR1 SGDLS, CDR2 YYNGEE. CDR3 size: 16 residues. The CDR3 sequence: CASSAGTLLKGYGYTF.

V is TRBV6-1 and J is TRBJ2-1. CDR3 length: 16 amino acids. CDR1 MNHNS and CDR2 SASEGT come from the germline V gene. The CDR3 spells CASSESIFEAANEQFF.

V and J are TRBV28 and TRBJ1-4; TCRdb calls TRBD1, which cannot be checked without DNA. This CDR3 contains 15 residues. CDR1 MDHEN and CDR2 SYDVKM come from the germline V gene. This CDR3 reads CASSTLGGRKEKLFF.

V is TRBV29-1 and J is TRBJ2-1; absent DNA, TCRdb's TRBD2 call cannot be checked. This CDR3 contains 16 residues. The germline gives CDR1 SQVTM, CDR2 ANQGSEA. The CDR3 sequence is CSVGAGSGGLVYEQFF.

Here the CDR3 reads CSASSPDRVTEAFF. V is TRBV29-1 and J is TRBJ1-1; TCRdb lists TRBD1, though no DNA is available to test this call. The CDR3 consists of 14 residues. The germline CDR1 and CDR2 sequences are SQVTM and ANQGSEA. Complete variable domain (other parts from reference TRBV29-1 and TRBJ1-1): SAVISQKPSRDICQRGTSLTIQCQVDSQVTMMFWYRQQPGQSLTLIATANQGSEATYESGFVIDKFPISRPNLTFSTLTVSNMSPEDSSIYLCSASSPDRVTEAFFGQGTRLTVV.

The V call is TRBV29-1, the J call TRBJ1-2; TCRdb picks TRBD1, but there is no DNA to check that call. The CDR3 is 12 residues long. Germline CDR1 is SQVTM and CDR2 is ANQGSEA. This CDR3 is CSVPGANYGYTF.

V and J are TRBV12-3 or TRBV12-4 and TRBJ2-1; TCRdb's D gene call, TRBD1, goes unchecked for lack of DNA. The CDR3 consists of 15 residues. The CDR3 protein is CASSLAGGHYNEQFF.

The V call is TRBV9, the J call TRBJ1-5; checking the TCRdb D call of TRBD1 is not possible without DNA. The CDR3 runs to 15 residues. Per the germline V gene, CDR1 is SGDLS and CDR2 is YYNGEE. CDR3: CASSAEDRSNQPQHF.

V gene TRBV6-2 or TRBV6-3 combines with J gene TRBJ2-7; the TCRdb call, TRBD1, lacks DNA for checking. The CDR3 runs 18 residues. Germline V lookup: CDR1 MNHEY, CDR2 SVGEGT. CDR3: CASSYSHEPTGSFYEQYF.

The J gene is TRBJ2-7, the V gene TRBV7-3; checking the TCRdb D call of TRBD1 is not possible without DNA. Germline V gene sequence: CDR1 SGHTA, CDR2 FQGTGA. CDR3 length: 15 amino acids. This CDR3 reads CASSLRPGQELRKYF.

The chain is built from TRBV7-9 and TRBJ2-2; the TCRdb D gene call, TRBD1, has no DNA to confirm it. CDR3 size: 16 residues. Germline lookup yields CDR1 SEHNR and CDR2 FQNEAQ (reference sequence). CDR3 loop: CASSPVDSSDTGELFF.

The rearrangement links TRBV19 to TRBJ2-1. CDR3 length: 15 residues. CDR1 LNHDA and CDR2 SQIVND come from the germline V gene (reference sequence). CDR3 sequence reads: CASSIEVPSYNEQFF. The whole variable domain, remainder taken from reference TRBV19 and TRBJ2-1, is DGGITQSPKYLFRKEGQNVTLSCEQNLNHDAMYWYRQDPGQGLRLIYYSQIVNDFQKGDIAEGYSVSREKKESFPLTVTSAQKNPTAFYLCASSIEVPSYNEQFFGPGTRLTVL.

The CDR3 spells CAGSPAQGGIQYF. The chain recombines TRBV7-9 with TRBJ2-4; TCRdb selects TRBD1, and the lack of DNA leaves this call unchecked. This CDR3 is 13 amino acids long. CDR1 and CDR2 from the germline V gene are SEHNR and FQNEAQ (reference sequence).

The CDR3 sequence: CASSLPAGSAEAFF. This chain joins TRBV12-3 or TRBV12-4 and TRBJ1-1; TCRdb calls TRBD1, which cannot be checked without DNA. The CDR3 consists of 14 residues.

V gene TRBV7-9 combines with J gene TRBJ2-7; TCRdb returns TRBD2, unconfirmable since there is no DNA. Germline V lookup: CDR1 SEHNR, CDR2 FQNEAQ (reference sequence). The CDR3 runs 13 residues. CDR3 protein: CASSLGTAGEQCF.

The rearrangement links TRBV7-9 to TRBJ2-2; TCRdb selects TRBD2, and the lack of DNA leaves this call unchecked. Per the germline V gene, CDR1 is SEHNR and CDR2 is FQNEAQ (reference sequence). This CDR3 is built from 15 residues. CDR3 region: CASSSTGTATGELFF.

The J gene is TRBJ2-7, the V gene TRBV20-1; checking the TCRdb D call of TRBD1 is not possible without DNA. Germline V gene lookup returns CDR1 DFQATT and CDR2 SNEGSKA (reference sequence). The CDR3 extends over 13 amino acids. The chain's CDR3 is CSARGQGAYEQYF.

The chain uses TRBV24-1 and TRBJ2-2. Germline CDR1 KGHDR, CDR2 SFDVKD. This CDR3 is 14 amino acids long. The CDR3 sequence: CATSEGRNTGELFF.

The chain carries TRBV12-3 or TRBV12-4 and TRBJ2-7; the D call from TCRdb, TRBD2, cannot be confirmed without DNA. The CDR3 length is 14 residues. CDR3 sequence: CASSLEEGIYEQYF.

J is TRBJ2-7 and V is TRBV12-3 or TRBV12-4; TCRdb calls TRBD1, which cannot be checked without DNA. The CDR3 covers 15 residues. CDR3 in amino acids: CASSARAGGPYEQYF.